This T cell receptor (beta chain) was profiled in a study of CD8+ T cells in alopecia areata. Study in general: The drug, oral tofacitinib, was given to treated patients at 5 to 10 mg twice daily.

The CDR3 is 14 amino acids. V trimming: 9 bases; J trimming: 2 bases; junction bases outside the gene matches: 10. Germline assignment: CDR1 LNHDA and CDR2 SQIVND (reference sequence). Reverse transcribed after extraction, RNA yielded cDNA as the sequencing template. TCRdb's copy holds only in-frame clones and misses some; the assay was immunoSEQ multiplex PCR. The sample lists more than 100,000 clones, 58% occurring once. General study results and limits: An increase in clonality over normal scalp was evident in lesional scalp, especially alopecia totalis/universalis.

This clone was counted a few times. As yet, its antigen is unknown. The sample consisted of CD4+ T cells sorted from blood, taken at week 0. J is TRBJ2-7 and V is TRBV19; 7 bases agree with TRBD1. This TCR came from a human donor with alopecia areata. The chain's CDR3 is CASQETGFTYEQYF. Written as DNA, the CDR3 is TGTGCCAGCCAAGAGACAGGGTTCACCTACGAGCAGTACTTC.